Below are 29 T cell receptor beta chains sequenced from a single sample in a study of blood T cell repertoires in COVID-19. The assay was immunoSEQ multiplex PCR, and TCRdb's table has in-frame clones only and misses some. Of 60,000 or so clones in the sample, around 90% were seen once. What was sequenced was peripheral blood. Every receptor here comes from a man aged 55-75 years with active COVID-19.

V gene TRBV28 combines with J gene TRBJ2-7; 8 nucleotides align to TRBD1. The germline V gene has CDR1 MDHEN and CDR2 SYDVKM. V trimming: 7 bases; J trimming: 3 bases; junction bases outside the gene matches: 8. This CDR3 is 14 amino acids long. The CDR3 nucleotides read TGTGCCAGCACCTACACCGGACAGGGCTACGAGCAGTACTTC. Translated, it gives CASTYTGQGYEQYF. Using reference TRBV28 and TRBJ2-7 for the parts outside the CDR3, the full variable domain is DVKVTQSSRYLVKRTGEKVFLECVQDMDHENMFWYRQDPGLGLRLIYFSYDVKMKEKGDIPEGYSVSREKKERFSLILESASTNQTSMYLCASTYTGQGYEQYFGPGTRLTVT.

This clone appeared once. This sequence joins TRBV7-3 and TRBJ2-7, with 8 nucleotides matching TRBD2. Germline CDR1 and CDR2: SGHTA and FQGTGA. V shed 5 bases, J shed 5 bases, and the junction held 5 bases outside the gene matches. The CDR3 runs 13 residues. CDR3 in amino acids: CASSPGTRDEQYF. CDR3 in DNA: TGTGCCAGCAGCCCTGGGACTAGGGACGAGCAGTACTTC.

V and J are TRBV19 and TRBJ2-3; D is perhaps TRBD2 (5 bases). Germline V lookup: CDR1 LNHDA, CDR2 SQIVND (reference sequence). CDR3 length equals 12 residues. Trimming removed 8 bases from V and 5 bases from J, with 11 bases in between. CDR3 DNA: TGTGCCAGTTCATATGGACTAGATACGCAGTATTTT. It encodes CASSYGLDTQYF.

The rearrangement joins TRBV3-1 (or the pseudogene TRBV3-2) to TRBJ2-1; TRBD2 matches at 11 bases. Trimming at V came to 0 bases and at J to 2 bases, leaving 3 bases not matched to a gene. The CDR3 is 17 residues long. The germline CDR1 and CDR2 sequences are LGHDT and YNNKEL (reference sequence). The CDR3 DNA is TGTGCCAGCAGCCAAGAATCGACTAGCGGGGCCTACAATGAGCAGTTCTTC. It encodes CASSQESTSGAYNEQFF.

The rearrangement joins TRBV27 to TRBJ2-7; 12 nucleotides match TRBD1. Germline V gene data show CDR1 as MNHEY and CDR2 as SMNVEV (reference sequence). V shed 3 bases, J shed 6 bases, and the junction held 12 bases outside the gene matches. The CDR3 is made up of 17 amino acids. The CDR3 loop reads CASSFSLPGQGAVEQYF. In DNA form, the CDR3 reads TGTGCCAGCAGTTTCTCTCTACCGGGACAGGGGGCCGTCGAGCAGTACTTC.

V usage is TRBV5-1 and J usage is TRBJ2-1, with 7 bases identical to TRBD2. The length of the CDR3 is 13 residues. The V segment lost 4 bases and the J segment 7 bases; nucleotides outside the gene matches: 5. The germline V gene encodes CDR1 SGHRS and CDR2 YFSETQ. The CDR3 sequence: CASSTSGGNEQFF. The CDR3 bases are TGCGCCAGCAGCACCTCCGGGGGGAATGAGCAGTTCTTC.

V gene TRBV5-1 combines with J gene TRBJ2-1, with 7 nucleotides matching TRBD1. CDR3 length: 15 residues. V lost 4 bases and J lost 8; bases outside the gene matches: 12. In germline, CDR1 is SGHRS, CDR2 YFSETQ. The DNA for the CDR3 is TGCGCCAGCAGCGCGACAGGGTCCGGGTTCGATGAGCAGTTCTTC. Protein sequence: CASSATGSGFDEQFF.

Here the CDR3 DNA reads TGTGCCAGCAGTTACTCAAGCGGGAGGGTGATGGAGACCCAGTACTTC. Translated: CASSYSSGRVMETQYF. The chain has TRBV6-2 or TRBV6-3 and TRBJ2-5; 10 bases are a match to TRBD2. This CDR3 spans 16 amino acids. CDR1 and CDR2 (germline): MNHEY, SVGEGT. The V gene end was trimmed by 0 bases and the J gene end by 5 bases; junction bases not matched to a gene: 6.

The chain recombines TRBV4-2 with TRBJ2-7; D gene uncertain. Germline V gene lookup returns CDR1 LGHNA and CDR2 YNFKEQ. The CDR3 sequence is 12 residues long. V lost 5 bases and J 4 bases, leaving 9 bases between the germline ends. The CDR3 DNA is TGTGCCAGCAGCGTTGCGAGATACGAGCAGTACTTC. Protein: CASSVARYEQYF.

The chain links TRBV19 to TRBJ1-2; possible D gene TRBD1, 6 bases. Germline V gene data show CDR1 as LNHDA and CDR2 as SQIVND (reference sequence). The V end lost 4 bases, the J end lost 8 bases, and 11 bases lay between the germline ends. The CDR3 extends over 12 amino acids. The CDR3 region is CASSTTGFGYTF. DNA of the CDR3: TGTGCCAGTAGTACTACAGGGTTCGGCTACACCTTC.

This clone has only one observation. This CDR3 is also generated by other DNA sequences in the sample. The rearrangement links TRBV28 to TRBJ1-2; 7 nucleotides agree with TRBD1. The germline V gene has CDR1 MDHEN and CDR2 SYDVKM. This CDR3 has 13 amino acids. V shed 6 bases, J shed 2 bases, and the junction held 3 bases outside the gene matches. The CDR3 sequence is CASSLTGNYGYTF. CDR3 DNA sequence: TGTGCCAGCAGCCTGACAGGGAACTATGGCTACACCTTC.

V gene TRBV19 combines with J gene TRBJ2-1; D is possibly TRBD1 (5 bases). The V end was cut by 4 bases, the J end by 2 bases, with 12 bases between. This CDR3 has 15 residues. CDR1 and CDR2 (germline): LNHDA, SQIVND (reference sequence). The CDR3 reads CASSTDRTPYNEQFF. The CDR3 nucleotides are TGTGCCAGTAGTACAGACAGAACCCCCTACAATGAGCAGTTCTTC.

The chain is built from TRBV10-2 and TRBJ2-7; D unresolved. V was pared by 7 bases and J by 2 bases, with 12 bases between. From germline, CDR1 is WSHSY and CDR2 SAAADI. This CDR3 contains 13 residues. The CDR3 nucleotides read TGCGCCAGCACCGCCGGCGGAGCCTACGAGCAGTACTTC. Translated: CASTAGGAYEQYF.

The chain links TRBV28 to TRBJ1-2; 8 nucleotides align to TRBD1. Per germline, CDR1 MDHEN and CDR2 SYDVKM. The CDR3 sequence is 16 residues long. V trimming: 7 bases; J trimming: 5 bases; junction bases outside the gene matches: 15. The CDR3 spells CASKATGAPGGYGYTF. The CDR3 region has the DNA TGTGCCAGCAAGGCGACAGGGGCCCCCGGGGGGTATGGCTACACCTTC.

J is TRBJ1-4 and V is TRBV7-3, with 8 bases fitting TRBD1. The CDR3 covers 18 residues. Germline CDR1 and CDR2: SGHTA and FQGTGA. The V gene end was trimmed by 7 bases and the J gene end by 0 bases; junction bases not matched to a gene: 13. The CDR3 loop is CASIHSTGEAATNEKLFF. CDR3 nucleotide sequence: TGTGCCAGCATCCACTCGACAGGGGAAGCCGCAACTAATGAAAAACTGTTTTTT.

The V gene is TRBV4-3, the J gene TRBJ1-1; D may be TRBD1 (6 bases). V was trimmed by 0 bases and J by 0 bases, leaving 11 bases between them. In germline, CDR1 is LGHNA, CDR2 YSLEER. This CDR3 has 16 amino acids. For the CDR3, the DNA is TGCGCCAGCAGCCAAGATACAGGGCGTTTGAACACTGAAGCTTTCTTT. It encodes CASSQDTGRLNTEAFF.

This rearrangement joins TRBV2 to TRBJ2-3, with a tentative D call TRBD1 (6 bases). This CDR3 is 15 amino acids long. The germline V and J ends were trimmed by 0 bases and 6 bases, with 13 bases remaining between them. Germline CDR1 and CDR2: SNHLY and FYNNEI. The CDR3 spells CASSEALQRGDTQYF. CDR3 DNA sequence: TGTGCCAGCAGTGAAGCGCTTCAGAGGGGGGATACGCAGTATTTT.

The rearrangement uses TRBV19 and TRBJ2-1; 12 nucleotides agree with TRBD2. The CDR3 is made up of 16 amino acids. Germline trimming cut 5 bases from V and 3 bases from J; bases unmatched to any gene: 5. Germline loops: CDR1 LNHDA, CDR2 SQIVND (reference sequence). The chain's CDR3 is CASSATSGGSYNEQFF. As DNA, the CDR3 is TGTGCCAGTAGTGCAACTAGCGGGGGGAGCTACAATGAGCAGTTCTTC.

For this clone: Relative to the germline gene, one junction end is altered; a read error may explain this. The chain couples TRBV7-7 to TRBJ1-5; weak D call: TRBD1 (6 bases). Germline lookup yields CDR1 SSHAT and CDR2 FNYEAQ (reference sequence). The CDR3 has 16 amino acids. The CDR3 DNA reads TGTGCTAGCAGCCAGCGGCAGGGGTATAGCAATCAGCCCCAGCATTTT. Protein: CASSQRQGYSNQPQHF.

The chain uses TRBV28 and TRBJ2-7; no firm D call. CDR1 and CDR2 from the germline V gene are MDHEN and SYDVKM. There are 14 residues in the CDR3. Deletions cut 4 bases from V and 3 bases from J, with 13 bases between. This CDR3 is CASSSRGRIYEQYF. The CDR3, as DNA: TGTGCCAGCAGTTCCCGAGGCAGAATCTACGAGCAGTACTTC. The full variable domain, in which reference TRBV28 and TRBJ2-7 provide the parts outside the CDR3, is DVKVTQSSRYLVKRTGEKVFLECVQDMDHENMFWYRQDPGLGLRLIYFSYDVKMKEKGDIPEGYSVSREKKERFSLILESASTNQTSMYLCASSSRGRIYEQYFGPGTRLTVT.

The chain couples TRBV6-1 to TRBJ2-4, with D possibly TRBD1 on 6 matching bases. This CDR3 is built from 15 residues. Trimming left V 7 bases short and J 3 bases short, with 16 bases between. CDR1 is MNHNS, CDR2 SASEGT, per germline. The CDR3 is CASIQNRVGKNIQYF. CDR3 bases: TGTGCCAGCATTCAAAACAGGGTTGGCAAAAACATTCAGTACTTC.

The V gene is TRBV9, the J gene TRBJ2-3; 7 nucleotides agree with TRBD2. Unmatched junction bases numbered 8, after V lost 3 bases and J lost 4 bases. This CDR3 has 15 residues. Looked up from germline, CDR1 is SGDLS and CDR2 is YYNGEE. The CDR3: CASSAGTAGADTQYF. As DNA, the CDR3 is TGTGCCAGCAGCGCCGGGACGGCGGGAGCAGATACGCAGTATTTT. Filled out from reference TRBV9 and TRBJ2-3, the complete variable domain reads DSGVTQTPKHLITATGQRVTLRCSPRSGDLSVYWYQQSLDQGLQFLIQYYNGEERAKGNILERFSAQQFPDLHSELNLSSLELGDSALYFCASSAGTAGADTQYFGPGTRLTVL.

The chain employs TRBV6-5 and TRBJ2-7; 9 bases map to TRBD1. The CDR3 spans 14 residues. The J segment lost 8 bases and the V segment lost 4 bases, leaving 9 bases of the junction unmatched. In germline, CDR1 is MNHEY, CDR2 SVGAGI. The CDR3 sequence is CASSLWTGVGQQYF. DNA for the CDR3: TGTGCCAGCAGTTTGTGGACAGGGGTCGGCCAGCAGTACTTC.

The chain is built from TRBV18 and TRBJ1-5; 7 bases match TRBD1. The length of the CDR3 is 15 residues. The V and J ends lost 6 bases and 2 bases, in that order; junction bases with no gene match: 7. Germline V CDR1 and CDR2: KGHSH, LQKENI. The DNA for the CDR3 is TGTGCCAGCTCCCAACCCGGGACAGGCAATCAGCCCCAGCATTTT. Residues: CASSQPGTGNQPQHF.

V is TRBV27 and J is TRBJ2-7; TRBD2 matches at 10 bases. Germline CDR1 MNHEY, CDR2 SMNVEV (reference sequence). The trim removed 5 bases at V and 2 bases at J, leaving 9 bases unmatched. The CDR3 runs to 16 residues. Here the CDR3 DNA reads TGTGCCAGCAGTCCGGGACTAGCGTGGAGGGCCTACGAGCAGTACTTC. Residues: CASSPGLAWRAYEQYF.

Details on this clone: The same CDR3 can be traced to other DNA sequences in this sample. The chain carries TRBV12-3 or TRBV12-4 and TRBJ2-3, with unresolved D. CDR3 length equals 13 residues. V was shortened by 5 bases and J by 5 bases, with 11 bases between the two germline ends. CDR3 DNA sequence: TGTGCCAGCAGTCCTCGCAGGCAAGATACGCAGTATTTT. Protein sequence: CASSPRRQDTQYF.

The chain uses TRBV19 and TRBJ2-1; no clear D. Between the trimmed V and J ends, which lost 7 bases and 4 bases, there was a span of 14 bases. Germline V gives CDR1 LNHDA, CDR2 SQIVND (reference sequence). There are 14 residues in the CDR3. The CDR3 region has the DNA TGTGCCAGTAACCCTAGGCCCGGATACAATGAGCAGTTCTTC. Translating it yields CASNPRPGYNEQFF.

The chain uses TRBV11-2 and TRBJ2-2; 10 bases align to TRBD1. The V gene's germline CDR1 is SGHAT and CDR2 FQNNGV. With V trimmed by 4 bases and J by 7 bases, 9 bases remained unmatched. This CDR3 contains 16 residues. Here the CDR3 DNA reads TGTGCCAGCAGCTCTCCGGGACAGGGGAAATACGGGGAGCTGTTTTTT. This codes for CASSSPGQGKYGELFF.

This chain connects TRBV18 to TRBJ2-3; perhaps TRBD2 as D (6 bases). Trimming pared 6 bases from V and 0 bases from J, leaving 10 bases between. Germline assignment: CDR1 KGHSH and CDR2 LQKENI. The CDR3 totals 14 residues. The CDR3 reads CASSSGPSTDTQYF. The CDR3, as DNA: TGTGCCAGCTCCAGCGGGCCGAGCACAGATACGCAGTATTTT.